This TCR beta chain comes out of a study of shared clonotypes between healthy human individuals. Sorted-subset replicate PCR reactions were performed with around 210 ng DNA, corresponding to tens of thousands of T cell genomes. The assay was immunoSEQ multiplex PCR, and TCRdb's table has in-frame clones only and misses some. The sample lists about 2 million clones, around 96% occurring once. Naive CD8 cells comprised CD45RO-negative, CCR7-positively selected cells, excluding terminally differentiated effector memory CD45RA+ cells. Germline CDR1 is SGHTA and CDR2 is FQGNSA. The CDR3 extends over 17 amino acids. Trimming cost V 3 bases and J 4 bases, with 18 bases left between them. A remark on this clone: Its antigen remains unidentified.

The study's findings and limits: In a few donors, around 4.8% of naive CD4 clonotypes appeared in common.

The receptor's source is a man between 18 and 35 years old in good health. The sample consisted of naive CD8+ T cells sorted from blood. The chain uses TRBV7-2 and TRBJ2-2, with D perhaps TRBD1 (5 bases). As DNA, the CDR3 is TGTGCCAGCAGCTTGGAGCCGGCAGGGTGGAGCACCGGGGAGCTGTTTTTT. This translates into CASSLEPAGWSTGELFF.